These T cell receptor beta chains were read from a single sample in a study of graft-versus-host responses after intestinal transplantation. Assay used: immunoSEQ multiplex PCR; TCRdb lists only in-frame clones, some missing. The sample includes approximately 15,000 clones, over 50% of them seen just once. The material sequenced was ileum tissue, taken 524 days after transplant. Receptor source: a human patient who received an intestinal transplant, so some T cells may come from the graft donor. CDR3s include the opening cysteine and the closing phenylalanine or tryptophan. A D gene is named only where the DNA matches it firmly. Some rows have no size entry. The others give once, few or many, or a class for an expanded clone.

>14|TRBV19|TRBJ1-2|NA|NA
TGTGCCAGTACGAACCCGGGGATGTTCTATGGCTACACCTTC
CASTNPGMFYGYTF
>14|TRBV6-1|TRBJ2-3|NA|NA
TGTGCCAGCAGTGAAGCTAGGGGTCCAGATACGCAGTATTTT
CASSEARGPDTQYF
>12|TRBV5-1|TRBJ2-1|NA|NA
TGCGCCAGCAGCCGGGACTACAATGAGCAGTTCTTC
CASSRDYNEQFF
>17|TRBV4-3|TRBJ2-3|TRBD2|NA
TGCGCCAGCAGCCAAGCCGTAGCGGGGGGGAGCACAGATACGCAGTATTTT
CASSQAVAGGSTDTQYF
>13|TRBV19|TRBJ1-1|NA|NA
TGTGCCAGTAGTATCGAATCACTCGCTGAAGCTTTCTTT
CASSIESLAEAFF
>12|TRBV5-1|TRBJ2-5|NA|few
TGCGCCAGCAGCTACTCTACAGAGACCCAGTACTTC
CASSYSTETQYF
>14|TRBV5-6|TRBJ2-3|NA|NA
TGTGCCAGCAGCTTGAACTCCCGGGCAGATACGCAGTATTTT
CASSLNSRADTQYF
>13|TRBV7-7|TRBJ2-1|TRBD1|NA
TGTGCCAGCAGCTTGGACAGGTCGCATGAGCAGTTCTTC
CASSLDRSHEQFF
>18|TRBV7-9|TRBJ1-2|TRBD1|NA
TGTGCCAGCAGCTTTTTCGGGACAGGTCTTTGGGTTGGCTATGGCTACACCTTC
CASSFFGTGLWVGYGYTF
>16|TRBV7-7|TRBJ2-3|NA|NA
TGTGCCAGCAGCTTAGGCAGGGGTGAAGGGACAGATACGCAGTATTTT
CASSLGRGEGTDTQYF
>13|TRBV19|TRBJ1-1|NA|NA
TGTGCCACCTCGGGCAGGGGGAACACTGAAGCTTTCTTT
CATSGRGNTEAFF
>17|TRBV19|TRBJ1-2|NA|few
TGTGCCAGTAGTATAGGTGTGGGGCCGAGTTCGATCTATGGCTACACCTTC
CASSIGVGPSSIYGYTF
>18|TRBV23-1|TRBJ2-1|TRBD1|few
TGCGCCAGCAGTCAATCGACTGACACAGGGGACTCCTACAATGAGCAGTTCTTC
CASSQSTDTGDSYNEQFF
>15|TRBV5-1|TRBJ2-7|TRBD2|NA
TGCGCCAGCGGCCGCATCGGGGGGGCTTCGATGGAGCAGTACTTC
CASGRIGGASMEQYF
>13|TRBV19|TRBJ2-7|NA|NA
TGTGCCAGTAGTATAGTCAACTCCTACGAGCAGTACTTC
CASSIVNSYEQYF
>14|TRBV7-9|TRBJ1-2|NA|NA
TGTGCCAGCAGCCCTCCTACCCTGCATTGGGGCTACACCTTC
CASSPPTLHWGYTF
>13|TRBV27|TRBJ1-2|NA|NA
TGTGCCAGCAGTACCCCGGGTCTCTATGGCTACACCTTC
CASSTPGLYGYTF
>14|TRBV9|TRBJ2-2|NA|NA
TGTGCCAGCAGCGTTGGCCAGGTCACCGGGGAGCTGTTTTTT
CASSVGQVTGELFF
>14|TRBV19|TRBJ2-2|TRBD1|NA
TGTGCCAGTCGTACAGGGGGTAGAACCGGGGAGCTGTTTTTT
CASRTGGRTGELFF
>14|TRBV5-1|TRBJ2-1|TRBD2|NA
TGCGCCAGCAGCCCGGGACTAAGGGACAATGAGCAGTTCTTC
CASSPGLRDNEQFF
>15|TRBV2|TRBJ1-3|TRBD1|NA
TGTGCCAGCAGCCCAAGACAGGGGGCTGGAAACACCATATATTTT
CASSPRQGAGNTIYF
>13|TRBV15|TRBJ2-5|TRBD1|NA
TGTGCCACCAGCGTCGGGACAGGGGTGGGGCAGTACTTC
CATSVGTGVGQYF
>14|TRBV15|TRBJ1-2|NA|NA
TGTGCCACCAGCAGGGACCTTCGGGGCTATGGCTACACCTTC
CATSRDLRGYGYTF
>14|TRBV7-2|TRBJ2-7|TRBD1|once
TGTGCCAGCAGCATCCGGGACAGGTCTTACGAGCAGTACTTC
CASSIRDRSYEQYF
>14|TRBV5-1|TRBJ2-3|NA|NA
TGCGCCAGCAGCTTGGGAGGGGGACAAGATACGCAGTATTTT
CASSLGGGQDTQYF
>15|TRBV7-9|TRBJ2-7|NA|few
TGTGCCAGCAGCCCACTTGGCGGGGGCGACTACGAGCAGTACTTC
CASSPLGGGDYEQYF
>14|TRBV21-1|TRBJ2-5|NA|few
TGTGCCAGCGGCCAGACAGGACCGGTGGAGACCCAGTACTTC
CASGQTGPVETQYF
>13|TRBV5-6|TRBJ1-6|NA|few
TGTGCCAGCAGCTTTTATTATAATTCACCCCTCCACTTT
CASSFYYNSPLHF
>16|TRBV10-3|TRBJ2-7|NA|NA
TGTGCCATCAGTGGAGGTAGGCAGCCGAAACTCTACGAGCAGTACTTC
CAISGGRQPKLYEQYF
>15|TRBV6-1|TRBJ2-1|NA|NA
TGTGCCAGCAGTGAAAGACTAGGGCCCTACAATGAGCAGTTCTTC
CASSERLGPYNEQFF
>15|TRBV30|TRBJ2-5|TRBD1|few
TGTGCCTGGAGTGTAGCCCAGGGGGCAACGGAGACCCAGTACTTC
CAWSVAQGATETQYF
>16|TRBV7-2|TRBJ1-6|TRBD1|NA
TGTGCCAGCAGCTTAGGGGACAGCGTCTATAATTCACCCCTCCACTTT
CASSLGDSVYNSPLHF
>15|TRBV10-3|TRBJ1-6|TRBD1|NA
TGTGCCATCAGTGAGTCGGGACAGGGGAATTCACCCCTCCACTTT
CAISESGQGNSPLHF
>15|TRBV7-2|TRBJ2-7|TRBD2|NA
TGTGCCAGCAGCTTAGCCCCCGGGACTAGGTCCGAGCAGTACTTC
CASSLAPGTRSEQYF